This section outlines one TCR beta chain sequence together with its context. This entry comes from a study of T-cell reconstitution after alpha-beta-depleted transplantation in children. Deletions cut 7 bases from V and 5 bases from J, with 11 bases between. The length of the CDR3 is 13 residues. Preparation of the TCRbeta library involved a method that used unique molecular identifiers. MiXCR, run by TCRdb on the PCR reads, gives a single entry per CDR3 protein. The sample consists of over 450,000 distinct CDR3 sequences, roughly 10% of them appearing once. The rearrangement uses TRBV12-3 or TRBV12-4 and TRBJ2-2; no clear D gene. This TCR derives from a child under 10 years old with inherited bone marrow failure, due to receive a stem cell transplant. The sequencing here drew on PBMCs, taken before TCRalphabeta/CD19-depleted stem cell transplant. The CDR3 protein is CASTSTRTGELFF. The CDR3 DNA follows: TGTGCCAGCACAAGTACACGGACCGGGGAGCTGTTTTTT.